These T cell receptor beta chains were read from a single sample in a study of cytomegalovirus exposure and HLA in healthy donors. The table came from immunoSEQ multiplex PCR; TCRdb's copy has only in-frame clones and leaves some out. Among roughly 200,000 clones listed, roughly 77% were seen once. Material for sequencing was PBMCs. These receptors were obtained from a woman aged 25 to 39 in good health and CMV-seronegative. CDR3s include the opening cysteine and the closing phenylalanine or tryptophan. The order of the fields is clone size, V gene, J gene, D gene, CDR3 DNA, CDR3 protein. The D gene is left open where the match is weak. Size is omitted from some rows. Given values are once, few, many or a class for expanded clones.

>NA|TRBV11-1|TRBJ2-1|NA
TGTGCCAGCAGCTCCGGGGCCTACAATGAGCAGTTCTTC
CASSSGAYNEQFF
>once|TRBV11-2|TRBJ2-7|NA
TGTGCCAGCAGCCTCCCTGGCTCAGGTTTCTGCGAGCAGTACTTC
CASSLPGSGFCEQYF
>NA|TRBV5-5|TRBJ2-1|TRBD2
TGTGCCAGCAGCTTGGGAGGGACTAGCGGGGGCCATGAGCAGTTCTTC
CASSLGGTSGGHEQFF
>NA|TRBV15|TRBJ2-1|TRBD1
TGTGCCACCAGCAGCTGGGTTGGGACAGCTTACAATGAGCAGTTCTTC
CATSSWVGTAYNEQFF
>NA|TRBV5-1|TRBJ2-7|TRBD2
TGCGCCAGCGGGCGGGAGGGCTACGAGCAGTACTTC
CASGREGYEQYF
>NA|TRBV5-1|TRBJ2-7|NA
TGCGCCAGCAGCTTGGCCGCCAGGGTCGGTACCTACGAGCAGTACTTC
CASSLAARVGTYEQYF
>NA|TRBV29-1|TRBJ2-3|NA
TGCAGCGTCCCAGGGCAGGTCGGAGCCCTCACAGATACGCAGTATTTT
CSVPGQVGALTDTQYF
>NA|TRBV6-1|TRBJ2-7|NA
TGTGCCAGCAATCCTAGCCGCCTCTCCTACGAGCAGTACTTC
CASNPSRLSYEQYF
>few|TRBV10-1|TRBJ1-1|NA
TGCGCCAGGCCCCAGCGGGATAGCACTGAAGCTTTCTTT
CARPQRDSTEAFF
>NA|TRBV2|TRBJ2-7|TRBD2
TGTGCCAGCAGTCGGCGGGAGGCCTACGAGCAGTACTTC
CASSRREAYEQYF
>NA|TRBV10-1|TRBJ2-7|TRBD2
TGCGCCAGCAGTGAGCGGACTAGCGACGAGCAGTACTTC
CASSERTSDEQYF
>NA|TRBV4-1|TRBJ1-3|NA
TGCGCCAGCAGCCAAGATTGGCGTTGGACAGTCTCTGGAAACACCATATATTTT
CASSQDWRWTVSGNTIYF
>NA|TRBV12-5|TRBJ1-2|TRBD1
TGTGCTAGTGCCAGGGACAGGCTTGCCTTC
CASARDRLAF
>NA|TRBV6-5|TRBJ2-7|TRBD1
TGTGCCAGTAGGGGACAGGGCGCAGGGGAGCAGTACTTC
CASRGQGAGEQYF
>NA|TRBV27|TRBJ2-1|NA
TGTGCCAGCAGTTTATCGGCGGGGGCACCGAGCTCCTACAATGAGCAGTTCTTC
CASSLSAGAPSSYNEQFF
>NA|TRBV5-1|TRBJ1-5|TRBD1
TGCGCCAGCAGCCCGACAGGGCCTAATCAGCCCCAGCATTTT
CASSPTGPNQPQHF
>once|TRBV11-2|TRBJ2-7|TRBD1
TGTGCCAGCAGCTTAGGTGGGACAGGTGTCTACGAGCAGTACTTC
CASSLGGTGVYEQYF
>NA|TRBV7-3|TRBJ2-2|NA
TGTGCCAGCAGTCACGGGACTCGCGGCGGGGAGCTGTTTTTT
CASSHGTRGGELFF
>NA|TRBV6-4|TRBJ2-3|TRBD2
TGTGCCAAGATGACTAGCGGGAGCCAAAATGACACAGATACGCAGTATTTT
CAKMTSGSQNDTDTQYF
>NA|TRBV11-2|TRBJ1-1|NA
TGTGCCAGCAGCTTAGTGGAGATGCGCACACAAAAAGCTTTCTTT
CASSLVEMRTQKAFF
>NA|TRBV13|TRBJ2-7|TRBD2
TGTGCCAGCAGCTTAGAAGGGACTAGCGGGGGCTACGAGCAGTACTTC
CASSLEGTSGGYEQYF
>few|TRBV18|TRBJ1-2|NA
TGTGCCAGCTCACCACTAGGGGCTTACTATGGCTACACCTTC
CASSPLGAYYGYTF
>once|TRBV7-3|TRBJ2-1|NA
TGTGCCAGCAGCTCGTCGGGGGGGACAGTCAAAGAGCAGTTCTTC
CASSSSGGTVKEQFF
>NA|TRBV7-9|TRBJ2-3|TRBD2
TGTGCCAGCAGCTTAGCCTACGGGCGGGAGCCTAGCACAGATACGCAGTATTTT
CASSLAYGREPSTDTQYF
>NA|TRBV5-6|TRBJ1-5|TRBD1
TGTGCCAGCAGCTTGGGACAGGGGGCGCTGGGCAATCAGCCCCAGCATTTT
CASSLGQGALGNQPQHF
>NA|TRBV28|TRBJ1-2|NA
TGTGCCAGCAGTTTGCAAGTCCGGGGAGGGTATGGCTACACCTTC
CASSLQVRGGYGYTF
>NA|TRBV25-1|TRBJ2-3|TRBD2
TGTGCCAGCAGTGATGGGCGGGGGGCCAGGGGAGATACGCAGTATTTT
CASSDGRGARGDTQYF
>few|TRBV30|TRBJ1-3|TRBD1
TGTGCCTGTTCAGACAGGGGGCCCGGAAACACCATATATTTT
CACSDRGPGNTIYF
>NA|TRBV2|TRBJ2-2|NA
TGTGCCAGCAGTGGAGGTCGGTCCTCCCAACGGGAGCTGTTTTTT
CASSGGRSSQRELFF
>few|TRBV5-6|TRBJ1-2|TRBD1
TGTGCCAGCAGCGGACAGGGAGGGAGCTATGGCTACACCTTC
CASSGQGGSYGYTF
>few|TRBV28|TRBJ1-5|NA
TGTGCCAGCAGGACTCTGACAGGAGGCAATCAGCCCCAGCATTTT
CASRTLTGGNQPQHF
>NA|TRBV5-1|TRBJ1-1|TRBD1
TGCGCCAGCAGCCCGGGACAGGGGGCATGGACTGAAGCTTTCTTT
CASSPGQGAWTEAFF
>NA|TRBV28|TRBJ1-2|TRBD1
TGTGCCAGCAGTTTCACAGGGGGTGGCTATGGCTACACCTTC
CASSFTGGGYGYTF
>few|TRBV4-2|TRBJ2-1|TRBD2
TGTGCCAGCAGCCAAGGACTAGCGGGAGCGAGCTCCTACAATGAGCAGTTCTTC
CASSQGLAGASSYNEQFF
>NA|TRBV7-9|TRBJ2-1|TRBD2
TGTGCCAGCAGCTCTAGCGGGAGAATCAATGAGCAGTTCTTC
CASSSSGRINEQFF
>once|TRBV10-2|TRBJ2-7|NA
TGCGCCAGCATGGTGGGGACGGGGGCCTACGAGCAGTACTTC
CASMVGTGAYEQYF
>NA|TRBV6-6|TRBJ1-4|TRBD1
TGTGCCAGCAGGACAGGGAACGAAAAACTGTTTTTT
CASRTGNEKLFF
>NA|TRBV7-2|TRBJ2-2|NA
TGTGCCAGCAGCTTAGAGGAGCGGACGATCACCGGGGAGCTGTTTTTT
CASSLEERTITGELFF
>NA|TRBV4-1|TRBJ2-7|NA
TGCGCCAGCAGCCAAGATGAGGGATTTGAGCAGTACTTC
CASSQDEGFEQYF
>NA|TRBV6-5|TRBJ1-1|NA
TGTGCCAGCAGTGAACGTCAGGTGAACACTGAAGCTTTCTTT
CASSERQVNTEAFF
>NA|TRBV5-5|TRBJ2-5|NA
TGTGCCAGCAGCTTGTACCGCGGGACCCAGTACTTC
CASSLYRGTQYF
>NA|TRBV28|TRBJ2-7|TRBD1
TGTGCCAGCAGTTTAGCCGGACAGGGCGACTACGAGCAGTACTTC
CASSLAGQGDYEQYF
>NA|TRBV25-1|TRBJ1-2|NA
TGTGCCAGCAGTGAACCTTCCTATGGTGGCTACACCTTC
CASSEPSYGGYTF
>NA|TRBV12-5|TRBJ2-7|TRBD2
TGTGCTAGTGGTTCTACAGCGGGAGCACACGAGCAGTACTTC
CASGSTAGAHEQYF
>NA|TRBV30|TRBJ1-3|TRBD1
TGTGCCTGGAGTGGGACAGGCTACGGAAACACCATATATTTT
CAWSGTGYGNTIYF
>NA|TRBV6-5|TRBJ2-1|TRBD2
TGTGCCAGCAGTTCCATTCGGGGGGGGACGGGGAATGAGCAGTTCTTC
CASSSIRGGTGNEQFF
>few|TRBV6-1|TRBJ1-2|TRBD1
TGTGCCAGCAGTGGGGGACAGGCTAACCTCTATGGCTACACCTTC
CASSGGQANLYGYTF
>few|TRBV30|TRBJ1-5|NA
TGTGCCTGGAGTGGTACAGGTAGGGGTCAGCCCCAGCATTTT
CAWSGTGRGQPQHF
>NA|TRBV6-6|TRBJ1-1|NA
TGTGCCAGCACAGGGTTGAACACTGAAGCTTTCTTT
CASTGLNTEAFF
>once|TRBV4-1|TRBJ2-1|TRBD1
TGCGCCAGCAGCCAAGGTCCCGTCCCGGGACAGGGAAATGGAGACAATGAGCAGTTCTTC
CASSQGPVPGQGNGDNEQFF
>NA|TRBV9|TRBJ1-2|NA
TGTGCCAGCAGCCCCACCCACGCGAGGAGTGGCTACACCTTC
CASSPTHARSGYTF